One sample yielded the 5 T cell receptor beta chains listed below, sequenced in a study of blood T cells in healthy people across ages. Then a second PCR, running roughly 7 to 11 cycles, was carried out with a sample-barcoded 5' primer and a J-beta primer mix. A single record per CDR3 protein comes from TCRdb applying MiXCR to the 5' RACE reads. This sample has about 680,000 distinct CDR3 sequences, with 49% found just once. The sequenced sample consisted of blood. These receptors were taken from a woman in her sixties or seventies in good health.

The chain couples TRBV7-2 to TRBJ2-3; D call uncertain. The CDR3 spans 16 residues. Germline CDR1 is SGHTA and CDR2 is FQGNSA. The ends were cut back, 5 bases at V and 7 bases at J, with 22 bases in the middle. CDR3 sequence: CASSPQTGYVLNTQYF. CDR3 nucleotide sequence: TGTGCCAGCAGCCCCCAGACTGGGTACGTCCTGAATACGCAGTATTTT.

As to this clonotype: Mismatch with germline at one junction end may stem from a read error. The chain has TRBV5-1 and TRBJ2-1, with 9 bases matching TRBD2. Germline V gene lookup returns CDR1 SGHRS and CDR2 YFSETQ. CDR3 size: 14 residues. The CDR3 loop reads CDSSEAGGGNEQFF. CDR3 sequence (DNA): TGCGACAGCAGCGAGGCGGGAGGGGGCAATGAGCAGTTCTTC.

The chain uses TRBV7-2 and TRBJ1-1; D gene unclear. Germline loops: CDR1 SGHTA, CDR2 FQGNSA. This CDR3 region has 13 residues. Deletions cut 6 bases from V and 1 base from J, with 9 bases between. Here the CDR3 DNA reads TGTGCCAGCAGTTATAGCCCGAACACTGAAGCTTTCTTT. It is translated as CASSYSPNTEAFF.

This chain connects TRBV7-9 to TRBJ1-4, with a weak D call TRBD1 (5 bases). The ends were cut back, 6 bases at V and 0 bases at J, with 8 bases in the middle. Germline values: CDR1 SEHNR, CDR2 FQNEAQ (reference sequence). The CDR3 totals 14 residues. CDR3 nucleotide sequence: TGTGCCAGCAGACCGACAGCAACTAATGAAAAACTGTTTTTT. This gives the protein CASRPTATNEKLFF.

This clonotype was found a few times. The rearrangement uses TRBV28 and TRBJ2-7, with 8 bases that match TRBD2. J lost 3 bases, V lost 6 bases, and 10 bases had no gene match. Germline values: CDR1 MDHEN, CDR2 SYDVKM. The CDR3 is 15 residues long. CDR3 sequence (DNA): TGTGCCAGCAGCTCACTAGCGGAGAAGAGCTACGAGCAGTACTTC. Protein: CASSSLAEKSYEQYF.